The rows below give T cell receptor beta chains drawn from one sample of a study of PD-1 blockade in classical Hodgkin lymphoma. Sequenced by immunoSEQ multiplex PCR; TCRdb stores in-frame clones only, minus some. Found here are roughly 13,000 clones, more than 85% of them singletons; the top ten hold roughly a tenth. This sample comprised peripheral blood mononuclear cells (PBMCs), obtained at baseline. These receptors came from a human donor with classical Hodgkin lymphoma. The CDR3 runs from the conserved cysteine through the conserved F or W. A D gene is named only where the DNA matches it firmly. A clone size is listed for some rows: how often the clone was seen (once, few, many), or a class if it is expanded.

>TRBV19|TRBJ1-2|few|TRBD1
TGTGCCAGTAGTCCTACTTTGGACAGGGGCATTTATGGCTACACCTTC
CASSPTLDRGIYGYTF
>TRBV7-9|TRBJ1-6|NA|NA
TGTGCCAGCAGCGCGGAAAATAAAGGGTTACCCCTCCACTTT
CASSAENKGLPLHF
>TRBV5-6|TRBJ2-7|NA|NA
TGTGCCAGCAGCGCGTACCGTTGGGACGAGCAGTACTTC
CASSAYRWDEQYF
>TRBV7-3|TRBJ1-1|NA|TRBD1
TGTGCCAGCAGCCCCCAGGGGGCCACTGAAGCTTTCTTT
CASSPQGATEAFF
>TRBV5-1|TRBJ1-4|NA|NA
TGCGCCAGCAGCCCCCGGAGGGATGCAACTAATGAAAAACTGTTTTTT
CASSPRRDATNEKLFF
>TRBV9|TRBJ2-1|NA|NA
TGTGCCAGCAGCCCCCACAATGAGCAGTTCTTC
CASSPHNEQFF
>TRBV5-1|TRBJ2-2|NA|NA
TGCGCCAGCAGCCAACAGGGAAACACCGGGGAGCTGTTTTTT
CASSQQGNTGELFF
>TRBV6-5|TRBJ2-7|NA|NA
TGTGCCAGCAGTTACTCTCCCCCGGCCTACGAGCAGTACTTC
CASSYSPPAYEQYF
>TRBV5-1|TRBJ2-7|NA|NA
TGCGCCAGCAGCTCAACAGGGTACTCCTACGAGCAGTACTTC
CASSSTGYSYEQYF
>TRBV5-1|TRBJ1-4|NA|NA
TGCGCCAGCAGCCCGAAGACAGGTCTCACTAATGAAAAACTGTTTTTT
CASSPKTGLTNEKLFF
>TRBV5-5|TRBJ2-1|once|TRBD2
TGTGCCAGCAAAGGGACTAGCGGGGGTCAGGAGCAGTTCTTC
CASKGTSGGQEQFF
>TRBV2|TRBJ1-6|once|NA
TGTGCAAGGACCGAAAGCTCCTATAATTCACCCCTCCACTTT
CARTESSYNSPLHF
>TRBV5-1|TRBJ1-6|NA|TRBD1
TGCGCCAGCAGCGAAAGCCCAGGACAGGGATCACCCCTCCACTTT
CASSESPGQGSPLHF
>TRBV4-1|TRBJ1-6|NA|TRBD1
TGCGCCAGCAGCCAAGATGGGCGGACAGGGGATTTCTCTAATTCACCCCTCCACTTT
CASSQDGRTGDFSNSPLHF
>TRBV5-1|TRBJ2-1|NA|NA
TGCGCCAGCAGCTTTCACTCTGAGCAGTTCTTC
CASSFHSEQFF
>TRBV5-1|TRBJ2-3|NA|TRBD1
TGCGCCAGCAGTACAGGGGGTTCAGATACGCAGTATTTT
CASSTGGSDTQYF
>TRBV5-1|TRBJ2-5|NA|TRBD1
TGCGCCAGCAGCCCATCCGGACAGGGTTGGGGGACCCAGTACTTC
CASSPSGQGWGTQYF
>TRBV6-5|TRBJ1-6|NA|NA
TGTGCCAGCAGTTGGGGGCAGGGGACATCAAATTCACCCCTCCACTTT
CASSWGQGTSNSPLHF
>TRBV7-6|TRBJ1-6|NA|NA
TGTGCCAGCAGCTTATACGGGGAGGGGGGCCGAGATAATTCACCCCTCCACTTT
CASSLYGEGGRDNSPLHF
>TRBV11-2|TRBJ1-4|NA|NA
TGTGCCAGCAGCAACGTCGGGCGGGAAAAACTGTTTTTT
CASSNVGREKLFF
>TRBV7-8|TRBJ2-3|NA|TRBD2
TGTGCCAGCAGCTTAGCGGCTAGCGGGGAGATTAGCACAGATACGCAGTATTTT
CASSLAASGEISTDTQYF
>TRBV10-1|TRBJ2-3|NA|NA
TGCGCCAGCAGCCCCGGGGCGAGTACGCAGTATTTT
CASSPGASTQYF
>TRBV28|TRBJ1-1|NA|NA
TGTGCCAGCAGAGAGGCGGGAGGCACTGAAGCTTTCTTT
CASREAGGTEAFF
>TRBV7-8|TRBJ1-3|NA|NA
TGTGCCAGCACGGTCGGCGCGGGCCTTGGAAACACCATATATTTT
CASTVGAGLGNTIYF
>TRBV5-1|TRBJ1-2|NA|NA
TGCGCCAGCTTCGGTGGGGGGTCCGGAGGGAACTATGGCTACACCTTC
CASFGGGSGGNYGYTF
>TRBV29-1|TRBJ1-1|NA|NA
TGCAGCGTTGGGGATTGGGGCAGAGCTGAAGCTTTCTTT
CSVGDWGRAEAFF
>TRBV5-1|TRBJ2-5|few|NA
TGCGCCAGCAGCTTGGGCAGGGCCCAAGAGACCCAGTACTTC
CASSLGRAQETQYF
>TRBV5-1|TRBJ1-5|NA|NA
TGCGCCAGCAGCTTGGAAGGGGTTAGCAATCAGCCCCAGCATTTT
CASSLEGVSNQPQHF
>TRBV9|TRBJ2-3|NA|NA
TGTGCCAGCAGCCAGGGGGGTAGCACAGATACGCAGTATTTT
CASSQGGSTDTQYF
>TRBV5-4|TRBJ2-7|NA|NA
TGTGCCAGCAGTCTCCCGGGACCCCAGTCCTACGAGCAGTACTTC
CASSLPGPQSYEQYF
>TRBV11-2|TRBJ1-3|few|TRBD1
TGTGCCAGCAGCGTCTCCTCGGACAGGGGGCCTGGAAACACCATATATTTT
CASSVSSDRGPGNTIYF
>TRBV19|TRBJ1-5|NA|NA
TGTGCCAGTACTTCGACAGTGAGCAATCAGCCCCAGCATTTT
CASTSTVSNQPQHF
>TRBV10-3|TRBJ1-6|NA|NA
TGTGCCACCAAAGACGCCTATAATTCACCCCTCCACTTT
CATKDAYNSPLHF
>TRBV6-1|TRBJ1-2|NA|TRBD1
TGTGCCAGCAGTGAAGCCGGGGGGGGAGGGGGCAAGGCGACTAACTATGGCTACACCTTC
CASSEAGGGGGKATNYGYTF
>TRBV5-1|TRBJ2-3|NA|NA
TGCGCCAGCAGCTTGCGGTTAATGGAGGACACAGATACGCAGTATTTT
CASSLRLMEDTDTQYF
>TRBV19|TRBJ2-4|NA|TRBD1
TGTGCCAGTAGCGTCGACAGGGTAGCCAAAAACATTCAGTACTTC
CASSVDRVAKNIQYF
>TRBV30|TRBJ1-1|NA|TRBD1
TGTGCCTGGAGTGGGGAACGATTAATACAGGGGGAGAGGGCTGAAGCTTTCTTT
CAWSGERLIQGERAEAFF
>TRBV5-1|TRBJ2-7|once|TRBD1
TGCGCCAGCAGCTCTAAAACAGGGGCCCTGTACTTC
CASSSKTGALYF
>TRBV5-1|TRBJ2-2|NA|TRBD2
TGCGCCAGCAGCCTTGGACTAGCAACCGGGGAGCTGTTTTTT
CASSLGLATGELFF
>TRBV5-4|TRBJ2-3|NA|NA
TGTGCCAGCAGCTTGGTTTGGCGGGGCCCTAGCACAGATACGCAGTATTTT
CASSLVWRGPSTDTQYF